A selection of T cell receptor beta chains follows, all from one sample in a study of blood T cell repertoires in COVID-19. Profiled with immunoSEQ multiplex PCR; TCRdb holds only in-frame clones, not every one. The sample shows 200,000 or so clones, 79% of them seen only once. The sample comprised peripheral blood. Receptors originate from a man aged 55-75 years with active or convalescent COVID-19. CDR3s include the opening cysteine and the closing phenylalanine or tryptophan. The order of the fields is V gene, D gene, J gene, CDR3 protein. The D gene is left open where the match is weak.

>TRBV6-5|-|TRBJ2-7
CASSYGGLTAYEQYF
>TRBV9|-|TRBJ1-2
CAEGGRFHYGYTF
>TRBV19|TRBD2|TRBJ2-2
CASSITSGKAGELFF
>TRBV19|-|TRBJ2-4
CASRSQSEVNIQYF
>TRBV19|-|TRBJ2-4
CASRNPGTKNIQYF
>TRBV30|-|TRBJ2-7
CAWSVRDGGEQYF
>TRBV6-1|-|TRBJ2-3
CASSEGRRSDTQYF
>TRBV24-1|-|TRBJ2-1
CAPRDEQFF
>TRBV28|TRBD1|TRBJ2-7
CASSTPGQGYEQYF
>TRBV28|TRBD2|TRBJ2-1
CASTARRTSSYNEQFF
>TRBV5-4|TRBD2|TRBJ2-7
CASSPEGLAAYEQYF
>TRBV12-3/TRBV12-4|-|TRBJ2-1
CASSSGDEQFF
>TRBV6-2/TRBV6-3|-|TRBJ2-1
CASSYYGDYNEQFF
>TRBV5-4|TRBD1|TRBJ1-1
CASSLVRTGAEAFF
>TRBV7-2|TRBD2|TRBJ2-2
CASSSYPTSGTGTGELFF
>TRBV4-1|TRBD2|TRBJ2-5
CASSQEGRGGQETQYF
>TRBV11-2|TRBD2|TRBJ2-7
CASSLSTGLAGYEQYF
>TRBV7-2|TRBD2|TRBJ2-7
CASSLAASGRSYEQYF
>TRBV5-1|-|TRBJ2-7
CASSYLLEQYF
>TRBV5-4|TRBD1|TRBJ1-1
CASSPTGVKVDEAFF
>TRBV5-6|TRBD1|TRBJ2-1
CASSYGTGLNEQFF
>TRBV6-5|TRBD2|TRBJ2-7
CASSSLAGVRYEQYF
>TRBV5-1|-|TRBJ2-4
CASSLGREDIQYF
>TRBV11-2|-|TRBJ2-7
CASSVDGVGNYEQYF
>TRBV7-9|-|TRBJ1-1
CASSEGEWAEAFF
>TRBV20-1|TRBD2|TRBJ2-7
CSASPILAGVTGQYF
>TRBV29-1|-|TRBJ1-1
CSVGGRNTEAFF
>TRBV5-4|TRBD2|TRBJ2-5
CASSLGGTNQETQYF
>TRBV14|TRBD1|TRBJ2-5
CASSATGGFGETQYF
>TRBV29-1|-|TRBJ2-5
CSVEEETQYF
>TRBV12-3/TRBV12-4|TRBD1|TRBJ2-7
CASSLYRGHEQYF
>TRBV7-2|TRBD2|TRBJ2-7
CASSSPNLPSGKHF
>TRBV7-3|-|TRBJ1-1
CASSRTQGQEAFF
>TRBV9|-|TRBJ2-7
CASSPGQYEQYF
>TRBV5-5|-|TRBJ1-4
CASSYQQGATNEKLFF
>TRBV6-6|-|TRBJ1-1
CASSQGGAEGTEAFF
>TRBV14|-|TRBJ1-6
CASSHEQGSPLHF
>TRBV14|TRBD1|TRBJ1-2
CASSPWTGYGYTF
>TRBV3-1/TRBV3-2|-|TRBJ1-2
CASSQEEGVSNYGYTF
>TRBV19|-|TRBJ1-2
CASSRQSTGGYTF
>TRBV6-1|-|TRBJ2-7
CASSEYQGSSYEQYF
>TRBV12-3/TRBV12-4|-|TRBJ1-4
CASSPGNNEKLFF
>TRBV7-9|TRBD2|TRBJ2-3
CASSTLEGLAGNTDTQYF
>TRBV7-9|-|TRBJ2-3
CASSLRPGMLNTQYF
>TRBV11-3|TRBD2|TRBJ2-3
CASSLISLAGNSTDTQYF
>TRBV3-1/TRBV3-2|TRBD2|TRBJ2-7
CASSRTSGYEQYF
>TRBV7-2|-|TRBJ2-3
CASSLDLPTRTDTQYF
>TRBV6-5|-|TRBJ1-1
CASSLGAGNTEAFF
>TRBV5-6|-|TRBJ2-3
CASSPAGRADTQYF